Listed here are 22 T cell receptor beta chains from one sample, sequenced in a study of graft-versus-host responses after intestinal transplantation. The protocol was immunoSEQ multiplex PCR, while the TCRdb copy is restricted to in-frame clones and leaves out a portion. The sample has 90,000 to 150,000 clones; approximately 95% are singletons. The antigens of these receptors remain unknown. The specimen comprised unstimulated CD8+ T cells sorted from spleen or lymph node cells, sampled before intestinal transplant. All receptors come from a human donor who received an intestinal transplant.

Here the CDR3 reads CASSAIGTKDEQYF. CDR3 DNA: TGTGCCAGCAGCGCGATCGGGACAAAGGACGAGCAGTACTTC. The chain couples TRBV9 to TRBJ2-7, with D perhaps matching TRBD1 (6 bases). The germline V gene has CDR1 SGDLS and CDR2 YYNGEE. This CDR3 comprises 14 residues. The V and J ends lost 3 bases and 5 bases respectively, with 15 bases between them.

The chain is built from TRBV19 and TRBJ2-1; possible D gene TRBD2, 7 bases. The CDR3 is 15 residues long. Germline V gives CDR1 LNHDA, CDR2 SQIVND (reference sequence). The V end lost 2 bases, the J end lost 7 bases, and 15 bases lay between the germline ends. CDR3 amino acids: CASSIWGGLANEQFF. CDR3 DNA: TGTGCCAGTAGTATATGGGGGGGGCTAGCGAATGAGCAGTTCTTC.

The gene calls are TRBV7-9 and TRBJ1-2; D is unresolved. CDR3 size: 12 residues. Trimming removed 4 bases at V and 5 bases at J, with 8 bases between. CDR1 is SEHNR and CDR2 is FQNEAQ in the germline V gene (reference sequence). This CDR3 is CASSSVRYGYTF. The CDR3 nucleotides read TGTGCCAGCAGCTCCGTACGGTATGGCTACACCTTC.

CDR3 in amino acids: CASSLGLGTYEQYF. CDR3 DNA sequence: TGTGCCAGCAGCCTTGGACTAGGTACCTACGAGCAGTACTTC. V is TRBV7-2 and J is TRBJ2-7; 7 nucleotides align to TRBD2. Germline V gives CDR1 SGHTA, CDR2 FQGNSA. The V segment lost 5 bases and the J segment 2 bases; nucleotides outside the gene matches: 6. CDR3 length: 14 amino acids.

This clone turned up a few times. V and J are TRBV30 and TRBJ2-1, with D tentatively TRBD2 (6 bases). The CDR3 has 13 amino acids. V lost 2 bases and J 4 bases, leaving 9 bases between the germline ends. Germline lookup yields CDR1 GTSNPN and CDR2 SVGIG (reference sequence). For the CDR3, the DNA is TGTGCCTGGAGTATAGCGGAGTACAATGAGCAGTTCTTC. It translates to CAWSIAEYNEQFF.

V is TRBV5-4 and J is TRBJ1-1, with D possibly TRBD1 on 5 matching bases. The CDR3 totals 14 residues. CDR1 is SGHNT, CDR2 YYREEE, per germline (reference sequence). V lost 4 bases and J lost 5, with 15 bases in between. The CDR3 nucleotides read TGTGCCAGCAGCCCGGGACCCAGGGATACTGAAGCTTTCTTT. Residues: CASSPGPRDTEAFF.

The chain couples TRBV11-2 to TRBJ2-3; TRBD2 aligns across 14 bases. With 0 bases clipped from V and 5 bases from J, the junction kept 7 bases outside the gene matches. This CDR3 has 18 residues. Germline assignment: CDR1 SGHAT and CDR2 FQNNGV. Here the CDR3 DNA reads TGTGCCAGCAGCTTAGATCGCGGACTAGCGGGAGGAGGAGATACGCAGTATTTT. This codes for CASSLDRGLAGGGDTQYF.

The CDR3 is CASSGSGLLLTDTQYF. The CDR3 bases are TGTGCCAGCAGCGGCTCGGGACTATTACTCACAGATACGCAGTATTTT. The chain couples TRBV9 to TRBJ2-3; TRBD2 matches 7 bases. V shed 3 bases, J shed 2 bases, and the junction held 9 bases outside the gene matches. This CDR3 is built from 16 residues. Germline-derived CDR1 and CDR2 are SGDLS and YYNGEE.

The V and J genes are TRBV5-1 and TRBJ2-1; 11 bases are a match to TRBD2. Germline V gives CDR1 SGHRS, CDR2 YFSETQ. The trim removed 4 bases at V and 1 base at J, leaving 13 bases unmatched. The CDR3 loop spans 19 amino acids. Written as DNA, the CDR3 is TGCGCCAGCAGCCCCCTATATAGCGGGAGGGCCGAATCCTACAATGAGCAGTTCTTC. It translates to CASSPLYSGRAESYNEQFF.

Concerning this clone: The sample carries other DNA sequences with the same CDR3. This chain uses TRBV27 with TRBJ1-1; D perhaps matches TRBD1 (5 bases). V was trimmed by 3 bases and J by 0 bases, leaving 5 bases between them. CDR1 is MNHEY, CDR2 SMNVEV, per germline (reference sequence). CDR3 length: 13 amino acids. The CDR3 DNA is TGTGCCAGCAGTTTGACAGTGAACACTGAAGCTTTCTTT. This encodes CASSLTVNTEAFF.

The rearrangement joins TRBV5-6 to TRBJ2-1; 13 nucleotides align to TRBD2. The CDR3 totals 14 residues. Germline trimming cut 4 bases from V and 8 bases from J; bases unmatched to any gene: 3. From germline, CDR1 is SGHDT and CDR2 YYEEEE. The CDR3: CASSGLAGDYEQFF. DNA of the CDR3: TGTGCCAGCAGCGGACTAGCGGGAGATTATGAGCAGTTCTTC.

The chain employs TRBV19 and TRBJ2-7; 9 nucleotides agree with TRBD2. The V and J ends lost 5 bases and 4 bases, in that order; junction bases with no gene match: 9. CDR1 is LNHDA, CDR2 SQIVND, per germline (reference sequence). The CDR3 runs 15 residues. The CDR3 region has the DNA TGTGCCAGTAGTGCCTTAGCGGGAGATAGTTACGAGCAGTACTTC. Translating gives CASSALAGDSYEQYF.

The sample holds a few counts of this clone. The chain employs TRBV6-5 and TRBJ2-7; the match to TRBD1 covers 7 bases. The CDR3 loop spans 13 amino acids. CDR1 and CDR2 from the germline V gene are MNHEY and SVGAGI. Trimming removed 4 bases from V and 4 bases from J; junction bases left unmatched: 4. The CDR3, as DNA: TGTGCCAGCAGTTCGAAACAGGGGTACGAGCAGTACTTC. Translation gives CASSSKQGYEQYF.

The V call is TRBV28, the J call TRBJ1-1; D not certain. From germline, CDR1 is MDHEN and CDR2 SYDVKM. The CDR3 runs to 15 residues. Trimming stripped 7 bases from V and 0 bases from J, with 15 bases between. The DNA for the CDR3 is TGTGCCAGCACGCCAACGAAGTATCTGAACACTGAAGCTTTCTTT. Protein: CASTPTKYLNTEAFF.

This clone showed up just once. The rearrangement joins TRBV27 to TRBJ2-1, with no clear D. Trimming removed 5 bases at V and 0 bases at J, with 5 bases between. There are 13 residues in the CDR3. Germline lookup yields CDR1 MNHEY and CDR2 SMNVEV (reference sequence). CDR3 in amino acids: CASSIRSYNEQFF. The CDR3 bases are TGTGCCAGCAGTATCCGCTCCTACAATGAGCAGTTCTTC.

This clone was counted between two and nine times. The J gene is TRBJ1-1, the V gene TRBV6-5, with D possibly being TRBD1 (6 bases). The CDR3 runs to 12 residues. V shed 8 bases and J shed 10 bases, with 17 bases lying between them. Germline V gene data show CDR1 as MNHEY and CDR2 as SVGAGI. CDR3 protein: CASLHPGEGAFF. CDR3 DNA sequence: TGTGCCAGCTTACATCCAGGGGAAGGAGCTTTCTTT.

The CDR3 loop reads CASSRRSAVSGANVLTF. For the CDR3, the DNA is TGTGCCAGCAGCCGACGAAGCGCCGTCTCTGGGGCCAACGTCCTGACTTTC. This chain links TRBV27 with TRBJ2-6, with D uncertain. V lost 6 bases and J lost 0, with 15 bases in between. Germline V gene lookup returns CDR1 MNHEY and CDR2 SMNVEV (reference sequence). The CDR3 is made up of 17 amino acids.

The chain couples TRBV28 to TRBJ2-1; 9 bases are a match to TRBD1. Germline assignment: CDR1 MDHEN and CDR2 SYDVKM. Trimming took 4 bases from V and 7 from J; bases not matched to a gene: 5. This CDR3 has 14 residues. The CDR3 loop is CASSWDRELNEQFF. The CDR3 region has the DNA TGTGCCAGCAGTTGGGACAGGGAATTAAATGAGCAGTTCTTC.

This chain uses TRBV29-1 with TRBJ1-2; 8 bases line up with TRBD1. Germline V gene lookup returns CDR1 SQVTM and CDR2 ANQGSEA. The junction had 8 bases not matched to a gene; V was cut back by 6 bases and J by 2 bases. CDR3 length: 14 amino acids. As DNA, the CDR3 is TGCAGCGTCGGGGGACAGGCTCCGAACTATGGCTACACCTTC. Its protein product is CSVGGQAPNYGYTF.

This clone was picked up a small number of times. This chain uses TRBV23-1 with TRBJ1-5; D is undetermined. TRBV23-1 is annotated as an ORF whose role is uncertain. V gave up 4 bases and J gave up 5 bases, with 3 bases separating them. The length of the CDR3 is 11 residues. Written as DNA, the CDR3 is TGCGCCAGCAGTCGTGATCAGCCCCAGCATTTT. It translates to CASSRDQPQHF.

The genes are TRBV6-5 and TRBJ2-2, with no clear D. The CDR3 runs 12 residues. Germline V CDR1 and CDR2: MNHEY, SVGAGI. V lost 7 bases and J 4 bases, leaving 7 bases between the germline ends. The CDR3 protein is CASTPGTGELFF. CDR3 sequence (DNA): TGTGCCAGCACCCCGGGCACCGGGGAGCTGTTTTTT.

The chain employs TRBV7-6 and TRBJ2-5; 9 positions match TRBD2. The J call may be incorrect, as the DNA end agrees better with TRBJ2-7. This CDR3 has 18 residues. Germline V CDR1 and CDR2: SGHVS, FNYEAQ. The CDR3 here is CASSFHSGNSGGDYEQYF. CDR3 sequence (DNA): TGTGCCAGCAGCTTCCATTCTGGTAATAGCGGGGGAGACTACGAGCAGTACTTC.